This T cell receptor (beta chain) was identified in a study of T-cell reconstitution after alpha-beta-depleted transplantation in children. TCRbeta library preparation incorporated unique molecular identifiers. TCRdb itself ran the PCR reads through MiXCR, one entry per CDR3 protein. The sample lists some 640,000 distinct CDR3 sequences; roughly 17% were seen once. Trimming pared 5 bases from V and 0 bases from J, leaving 14 bases between. The CDR3 runs to 15 residues. Germline V lookup: CDR1 DFQATT, CDR2 SNEGSKA (reference sequence). Material: PBMCs from the stem cell graft donor, obtained from the stem cell graft. This chain connects TRBV20-1 to TRBJ2-1, with a possible D match to TRBD2 (6 bases). This receptor was obtained from a human donor who donated a stem cell graft to a child with acute myeloid leukemia. The DNA for the CDR3 is TGCAGTGCTCCACCAGGGCGGGGCTCCTACAATGAGCAGTTCTTC. Its translation: CSAPPGRGSYNEQFF.